The T cell receptor (beta chain) described here comes from a study of cytotoxic CD8 clonotypes in ibrutinib-treated CLL. For this clone: Its antigen remains unknown.

TCRdb's copy holds only in-frame clones and misses some; the assay was immunoSEQ multiplex PCR. Of 110,000 to 150,000 clones listed, 85% to 95% are singletons. The CDR3 runs to 12 residues. Losses at the gene ends were 4 bases for V and 8 bases for J; bases not matched to a gene: 6. Germline CDR1 is SQVTM and CDR2 is ANQGSEA. Study outcomes and limitations: Patients had baseline clonality above age-matched healthy donors, and this clonality moved with circulating CD8+ T-cell counts.

The sequence was obtained from a human donor with chronic lymphocytic leukemia. This specimen consisted of PBMCs, obtained after 12 months of ibrutinib treatment. This chain links TRBV29-1 with TRBJ1-1; 8 nucleotides line up with TRBD1. CDR3 coding DNA: TGCAGCGTTGGACCCGGACAGGGAGAAGCTTTCTTT. Protein product: CSVGPGQGEAFF.